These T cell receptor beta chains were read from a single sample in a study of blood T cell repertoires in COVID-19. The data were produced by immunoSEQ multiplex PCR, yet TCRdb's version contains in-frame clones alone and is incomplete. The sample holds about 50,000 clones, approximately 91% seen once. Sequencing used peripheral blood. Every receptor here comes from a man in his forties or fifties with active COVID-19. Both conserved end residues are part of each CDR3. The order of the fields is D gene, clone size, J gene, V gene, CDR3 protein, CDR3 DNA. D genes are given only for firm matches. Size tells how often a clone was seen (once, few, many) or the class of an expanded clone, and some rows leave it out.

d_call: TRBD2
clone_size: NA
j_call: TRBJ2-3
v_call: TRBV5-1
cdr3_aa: CASSWTSGTDTQYF
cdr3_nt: TGCGCCAGCAGCTGGACTAGCGGTACAGATACGCAGTATTTT

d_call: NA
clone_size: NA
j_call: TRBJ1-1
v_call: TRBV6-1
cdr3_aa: CASSEVGTIGTEAFF
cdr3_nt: TGTGCCAGCAGTGAAGTCGGGACAATAGGGACTGAAGCTTTCTTT

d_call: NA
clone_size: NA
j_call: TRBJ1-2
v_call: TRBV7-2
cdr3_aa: CASSPSPQGSYGYTF
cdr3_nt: TGTGCCAGCAGCCCCTCTCCCCAGGGCTCCTATGGCTACACCTTC

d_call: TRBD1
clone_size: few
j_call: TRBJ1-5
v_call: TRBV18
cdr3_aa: CASSPTGADQPQHF
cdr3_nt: TGTGCCAGCTCGCCTACAGGGGCGGATCAGCCCCAGCATTTT

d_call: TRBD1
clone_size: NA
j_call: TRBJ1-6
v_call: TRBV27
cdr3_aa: CASSARTGELGSPLHF
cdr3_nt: TGTGCCAGCAGTGCCCGGACAGGGGAGTTAGGTTCACCCCTCCACTTT

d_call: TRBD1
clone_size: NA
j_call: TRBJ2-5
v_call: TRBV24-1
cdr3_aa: CATTGGPKTQYF
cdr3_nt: TGTGCCACCACAGGGGGCCCGAAGACCCAGTACTTC

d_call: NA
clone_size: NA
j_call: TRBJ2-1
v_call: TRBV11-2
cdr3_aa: CASRRTTHNEQFF
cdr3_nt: TGTGCCAGCAGGAGGACTACTCACAATGAGCAGTTCTTC

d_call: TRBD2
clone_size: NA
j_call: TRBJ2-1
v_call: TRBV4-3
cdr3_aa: CASSQDLSGEYNEQFF
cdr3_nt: TGCGCCAGCAGCCAAGATCTTAGCGGGGAGTACAATGAGCAGTTCTTC

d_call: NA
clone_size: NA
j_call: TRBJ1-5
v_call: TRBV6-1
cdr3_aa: CASSEGEEAYQPQHF
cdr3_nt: TGTGCCAGCAGTGAGGGTGAGGAGGCCTACCAGCCCCAGCATTTT

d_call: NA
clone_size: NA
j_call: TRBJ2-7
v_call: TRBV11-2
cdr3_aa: CASSLDMALYEQYF
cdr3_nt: TGTGCCAGCAGCTTAGATATGGCCCTCTACGAGCAGTACTTC

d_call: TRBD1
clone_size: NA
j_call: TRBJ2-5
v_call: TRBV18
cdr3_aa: CASSQGTGETQYF
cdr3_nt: TGTGCCAGCTCACAGGGGACAGGGGAGACCCAGTACTTC

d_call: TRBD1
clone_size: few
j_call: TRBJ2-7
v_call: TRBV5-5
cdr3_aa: CASSLGDSSYEQYF
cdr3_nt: TGTGCCAGCAGCTTAGGGGACAGCTCCTACGAGCAGTACTTC

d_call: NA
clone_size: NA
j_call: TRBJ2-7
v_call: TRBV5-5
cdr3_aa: CASSLSFLVYEQYF
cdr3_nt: TGTGCCAGCAGCTTGTCTTTCCTAGTCTACGAGCAGTACTTC

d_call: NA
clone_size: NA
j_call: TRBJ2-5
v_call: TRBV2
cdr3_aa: CASKPLAGVETQYF
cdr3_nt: TGTGCCAGCAAGCCCTTAGCCGGCGTAGAGACCCAGTACTTC

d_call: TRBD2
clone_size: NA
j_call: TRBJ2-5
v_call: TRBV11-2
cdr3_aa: CASDRGTSGTYQETQYF
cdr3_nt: TGTGCCAGCGACCGCGGGACTAGCGGGACGTACCAAGAGACCCAGTACTTC

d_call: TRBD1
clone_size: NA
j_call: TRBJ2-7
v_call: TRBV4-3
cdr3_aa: CASSPDRGPYEQYF
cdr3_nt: TGCGCCAGCAGCCCAGACAGGGGGCCCTACGAGCAGTACTTC

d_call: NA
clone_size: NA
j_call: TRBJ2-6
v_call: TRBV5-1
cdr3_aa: CASGQGYSGANVLTF
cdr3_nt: TGCGCCAGCGGCCAGGGATACTCTGGGGCCAACGTCCTGACTTTC

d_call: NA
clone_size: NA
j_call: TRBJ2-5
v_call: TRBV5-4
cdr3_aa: CASSLGWEQETQYF
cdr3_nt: TGTGCCAGCAGCTTGGGGTGGGAGCAAGAGACCCAGTACTTC

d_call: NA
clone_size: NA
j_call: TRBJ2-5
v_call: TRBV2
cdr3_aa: CASMVFSQETQYF
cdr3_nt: TGTGCCAGCATGGTCTTCAGCCAAGAGACCCAGTACTTC

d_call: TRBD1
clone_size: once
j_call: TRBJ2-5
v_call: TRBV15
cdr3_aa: CATSRVRGRSETQYF
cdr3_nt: TGTGCCACCAGCAGAGTCAGGGGGCGCTCGGAGACCCAGTACTTC

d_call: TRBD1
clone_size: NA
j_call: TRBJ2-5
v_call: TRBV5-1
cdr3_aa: CASSPGQGAGFGFVETQYF
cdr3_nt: TGCGCCAGCAGCCCCGGACAGGGAGCCGGTTTCGGGTTTGTGGAGACCCAGTACTTC

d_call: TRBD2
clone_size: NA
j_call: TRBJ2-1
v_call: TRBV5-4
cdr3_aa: CASSGTNNEQFF
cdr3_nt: TGTGCCAGCAGCGGGACTAACAATGAGCAGTTCTTC

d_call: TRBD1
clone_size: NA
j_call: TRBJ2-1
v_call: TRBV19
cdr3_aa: CASGQGFEQFF
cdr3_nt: TGTGCCAGTGGACAGGGGTTTGAGCAGTTCTTC

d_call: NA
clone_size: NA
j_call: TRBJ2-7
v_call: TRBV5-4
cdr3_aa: CASSLDRASLYEQYF
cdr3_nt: TGTGCCAGCAGCTTGGACAGGGCATCACTCTACGAGCAGTACTTC

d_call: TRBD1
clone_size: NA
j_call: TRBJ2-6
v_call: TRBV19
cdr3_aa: CASSTKVTGAGANVLTF
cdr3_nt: TGTGCCAGTAGTACTAAAGTCACAGGGGCTGGGGCCAACGTCCTGACTTTC

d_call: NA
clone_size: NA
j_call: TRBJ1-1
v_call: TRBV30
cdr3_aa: CAWSLTGNTEAFF
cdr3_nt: TGTGCCTGGAGCCTGACAGGAAACACTGAAGCTTTCTTT

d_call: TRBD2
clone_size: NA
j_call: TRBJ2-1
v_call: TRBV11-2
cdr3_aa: CASSFLTSGTYNEQFF
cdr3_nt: TGTGCCAGCAGCTTCCTCACTAGCGGGACCTACAATGAGCAGTTCTTC

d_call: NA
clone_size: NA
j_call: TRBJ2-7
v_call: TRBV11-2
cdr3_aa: CASSLSGKDYEQYF
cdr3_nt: TGTGCCAGCAGCTTATCGGGGAAGGACTACGAGCAGTACTTC

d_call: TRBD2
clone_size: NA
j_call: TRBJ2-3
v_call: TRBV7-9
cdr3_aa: CASSLGLGLAADTQYF
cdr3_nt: TGTGCCAGCAGCTTGGGACTGGGACTAGCAGCAGATACGCAGTATTTT

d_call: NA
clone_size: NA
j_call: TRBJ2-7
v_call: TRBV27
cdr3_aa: CASSLGRRGLGEQYF
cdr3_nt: TGTGCCAGCAGTTTAGGGCGAAGGGGCCTCGGCGAGCAGTACTTC

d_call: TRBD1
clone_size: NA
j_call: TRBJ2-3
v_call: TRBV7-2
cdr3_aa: CASNRQGEGTDTQYF
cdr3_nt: TGTGCCAGCAACCGACAGGGTGAAGGGACAGATACGCAGTATTTT

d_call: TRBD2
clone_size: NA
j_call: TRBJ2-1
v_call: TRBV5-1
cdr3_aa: CASSPRASGLVRNEQFF
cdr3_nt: TGCGCCAGCAGCCCCCGGGCTAGCGGGCTGGTTCGGAATGAGCAGTTCTTC

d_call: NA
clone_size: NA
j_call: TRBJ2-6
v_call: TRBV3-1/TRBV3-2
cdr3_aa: CASSQTRAGANVLTF
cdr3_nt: TGTGCCAGCAGCCAAACTAGAGCTGGGGCCAACGTCCTGACTTTC

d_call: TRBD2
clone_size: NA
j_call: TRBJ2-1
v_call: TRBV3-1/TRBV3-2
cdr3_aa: CASSRTSGGTNEQFF
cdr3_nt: TGTGCCAGCAGCCGGACTAGCGGGGGTACGAATGAGCAGTTCTTC

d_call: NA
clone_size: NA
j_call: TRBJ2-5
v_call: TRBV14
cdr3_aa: CASSHYRDQETQYF
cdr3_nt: TGTGCCAGCAGCCACTACAGGGATCAAGAGACCCAGTACTTC

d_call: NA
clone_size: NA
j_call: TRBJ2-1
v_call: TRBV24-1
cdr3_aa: CATSEPGTINEQFF
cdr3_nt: TGTGCCACCAGTGAGCCTGGGACAATCAATGAGCAGTTCTTC

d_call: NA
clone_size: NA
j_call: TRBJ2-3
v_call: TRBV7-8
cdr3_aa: CASSLGFTDTQYF
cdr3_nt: TGTGCCAGCAGCTTGGGCTTCACAGATACGCAGTATTTT

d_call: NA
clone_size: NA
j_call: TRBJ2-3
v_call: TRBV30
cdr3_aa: CAWSRVGWGLNTQYF
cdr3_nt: TGTGCCTGGAGTCGGGTGGGGTGGGGGCTGAATACGCAGTATTTT

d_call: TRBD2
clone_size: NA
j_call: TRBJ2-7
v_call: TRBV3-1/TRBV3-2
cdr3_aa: CASSKDLVAGVSVEQYF
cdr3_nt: TGTGCCAGCAGCAAAGATCTGGTGGCGGGAGTTTCCGTCGAGCAGTACTTC

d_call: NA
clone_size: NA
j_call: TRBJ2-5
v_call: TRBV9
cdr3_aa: CASSGPLSREAQYF
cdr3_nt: TGTGCCAGCAGCGGCCCCTTAAGTCGGGAAGCCCAGTACTTC

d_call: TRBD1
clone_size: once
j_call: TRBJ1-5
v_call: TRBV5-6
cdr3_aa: CASSLDAPTGARSNQPQHF
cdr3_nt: TGTGCCAGCAGCTTGGACGCCCCGACAGGGGCCCGGAGCAATCAGCCCCAGCATTTT

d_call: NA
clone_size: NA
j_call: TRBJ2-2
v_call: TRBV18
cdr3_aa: CASSPSGRNTGELFF
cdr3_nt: TGTGCCAGCTCACCTAGCGGCCGGAACACCGGGGAGCTGTTTTTT

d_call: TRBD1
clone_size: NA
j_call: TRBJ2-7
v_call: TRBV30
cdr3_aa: CAWRKGTGTGMVYEQYF
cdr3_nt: TGTGCCTGGAGGAAGGGGACCGGGACAGGGATGGTCTACGAGCAGTACTTC

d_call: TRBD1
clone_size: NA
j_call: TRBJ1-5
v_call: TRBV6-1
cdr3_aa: CASSEAWTGGSQPQHF
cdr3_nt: TGTGCCAGCAGTGAAGCGTGGACAGGGGGCAGTCAGCCCCAGCATTTT

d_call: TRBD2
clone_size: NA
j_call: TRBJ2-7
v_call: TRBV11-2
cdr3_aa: CASSTGLAGPTVSYEQYF
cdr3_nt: TGTGCCAGCAGCACGGGACTAGCGGGCCCCACCGTTTCCTACGAGCAGTACTTC

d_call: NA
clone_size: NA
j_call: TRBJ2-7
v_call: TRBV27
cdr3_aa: CASLEGSYEQYF
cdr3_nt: TGTGCCAGCCTGGAGGGCTCCTACGAGCAGTACTTC

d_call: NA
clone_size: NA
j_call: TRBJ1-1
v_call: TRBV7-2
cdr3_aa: CASSRERGTEAFF
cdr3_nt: TGTGCCAGCAGCCGCGAAAGGGGCACTGAAGCTTTCTTT

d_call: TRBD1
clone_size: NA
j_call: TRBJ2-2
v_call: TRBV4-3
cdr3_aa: CASSQRGTGRAGELFF
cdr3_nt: TGCGCCAGCAGCCAAAGAGGGACAGGACGTGCCGGGGAGCTGTTTTTT

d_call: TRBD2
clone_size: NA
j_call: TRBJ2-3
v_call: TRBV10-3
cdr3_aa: CAISDVLADTDTQYF
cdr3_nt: TGTGCCATCAGTGATGTACTAGCGGACACAGATACGCAGTATTTT